These 27 T cell receptor beta chains were all obtained from the same sample, sequenced in a study of vaccination effects on CD4 cells after COVID-19. These receptors have no known antigen. Expansion of antigen-specific CD4+ T cells with viral peptide pools was carried out by the ViraFEST assay before sequencing. Culture proceeded for 10 days, and CD4+ T cells were then isolated. Generated by immunoSEQ multiplex PCR, the TCRdb table keeps only in-frame clones and is missing some. The sample lists about 22,000 clones, around 70% seen once, with 12% in the top ten. The sequenced sample was CD4+ T cells from PBMCs cultured with HCoV-229E spike peptides, obtained before COVID-19 vaccination. Receptor source: a human donor who received a COVID-19 vaccine.

J is TRBJ2-5 and V is TRBV2; weak D call: TRBD2 (5 bases). CDR1 and CDR2 (germline): SNHLY, FYNNEI. V was trimmed by 4 bases and J by 2 bases, leaving 8 bases between them. This CDR3 spans 13 amino acids. CDR3 DNA: TGTGCCAGCAGTGGACCGGGACAAGAGACCCAGTACTTC. As protein: CASSGPGQETQYF.

The chain links TRBV6-2 or TRBV6-3 to TRBJ2-1, with TRBD2 matching 10 bases. The CDR3 extends over 16 amino acids. CDR1 and CDR2 from the germline V gene are MNHEY and SVGEGT. The V and J ends lost 0 bases and 7 bases, in that order; junction bases with no gene match: 6. The CDR3 reads CASSYSSWTSGNEQFF. For the CDR3, the DNA is TGTGCCAGCAGTTACTCGTCCTGGACTAGCGGAAATGAGCAGTTCTTC.

The rearrangement links TRBV5-5 to TRBJ2-2, with a weak D call TRBD1 (6 bases). V was trimmed by 4 bases and J by 0 bases, leaving 13 bases between them. This CDR3 comprises 16 residues. From germline, CDR1 is SGHKS and CDR2 YYEKEE (reference sequence). The CDR3 spells CASSHRQDANTGELFF. CDR3 sequence (DNA): TGTGCCAGCAGCCACCGACAGGATGCGAACACCGGGGAGCTGTTTTTT.

The V and J genes are TRBV3-1 (or the pseudogene TRBV3-2) and TRBJ2-1; D possibly corresponds to TRBD1 (5 bases). V dropped 5 bases and J dropped 3 bases, with 8 bases sitting between them. Germline V gene sequence: CDR1 LGHDT, CDR2 YNNKEL (reference sequence). This CDR3 has 13 amino acids. CDR3 coding DNA: TGTGCCAGCAGCACCGACAGCTACAATGAGCAGTTCTTC. Encoded protein: CASSTDSYNEQFF.

In its sample, this clone was seen once. The gene calls are TRBV2 and TRBJ1-2; TRBD1 agrees at 9 bases. CDR1 is SNHLY, CDR2 FYNNEI, per germline. Trimming took 7 bases from V and 8 from J; bases not matched to a gene: 11. The CDR3 has 14 amino acids. The DNA of the CDR3 is TGTGCCAGCACAGGGACAGGGCGTTTTGGGGGCTACACCTTC. This translates into CASTGTGRFGGYTF.

The rearrangement uses TRBV19 and TRBJ2-2; D possibly corresponds to TRBD1 (6 bases). V was trimmed by 4 bases and J by 7 bases, leaving 16 bases between them. This CDR3 spans 15 amino acids. Germline CDR1 is LNHDA and CDR2 is SQIVND (reference sequence). CDR3 in amino acids: CASSKGSGVDGELFF. In DNA, the CDR3 is TGTGCCAGTAGTAAAGGCTCAGGGGTTGACGGGGAGCTGTTTTTT.

The chain combines TRBV9 with TRBJ2-1; possible D gene TRBD2, 5 bases. Trimming pared 0 bases from V and 4 bases from J, leaving 14 bases between. Germline loops: CDR1 SGDLS, CDR2 YYNGEE. This CDR3 is built from 16 residues. CDR3 in amino acids: CASSVATGGLYNEQFF. The CDR3 DNA reads TGTGCCAGCAGCGTAGCGACTGGAGGACTTTACAATGAGCAGTTCTTC.

J is TRBJ2-1 and V is TRBV6-5; maybe TRBD2 (6 bases). Between the trimmed V and J ends, which lost 6 bases and 8 bases, there was a span of 20 bases. The CDR3 runs to 15 residues. Germline CDR1 reads MNHEY; CDR2 reads SVGAGI. The CDR3 here is CASRDPGLPADEQFF. Written as DNA, the CDR3 is TGTGCCAGCAGGGACCCGGGACTGCCCGCAGATGAGCAGTTCTTC.

This clone was seen just once. The chain carries TRBV5-1 and TRBJ2-7, with unresolved D. V dropped 3 bases and J dropped 4 bases, with 20 bases sitting between them. The CDR3 is 16 residues long. The germline V gene has CDR1 SGHRS and CDR2 YFSETQ. CDR3 DNA sequence: TGCGCCAGCAGCTCCTTCGACACTACCAACATATACGAGCAGTACTTC. Amino acids: CASSSFDTTNIYEQYF.

This clone appeared once. The V gene is TRBV6-4, the J gene TRBJ2-3; possible D gene TRBD1, 6 bases. From germline, CDR1 is MRHNA and CDR2 SNTAGT. This CDR3 has 14 amino acids. Trimming removed 2 bases at V and 4 bases at J, with 10 bases between. The CDR3 region is CASSDLQGADTQYF. The CDR3 bases are TGTGCCAGCAGTGACCTACAGGGTGCAGATACGCAGTATTTT.

The rearrangement joins TRBV9 to TRBJ2-3, with unresolved D. This CDR3 contains 15 residues. Trimming took off 0 bases at V and 2 bases at J, with 10 bases between the two ends. Germline V lookup: CDR1 SGDLS, CDR2 YYNGEE. The CDR3 bases are TGTGCCAGCAGCGTAGTTGGCTCCACCACAGATACGCAGTATTTT. Amino acid sequence: CASSVVGSTTDTQYF. Complete variable domain (other parts from reference TRBV9 and TRBJ2-3): DSGVTQTPKHLITATGQRVTLRCSPRSGDLSVYWYQQSLDQGLQFLIQYYNGEERAKGNILERFSAQQFPDLHSELNLSSLELGDSALYFCASSVVGSTTDTQYFGPGTRLTVL.

The sample holds a few counts of this clone. This chain uses TRBV7-9 with TRBJ2-5; 7 positions match TRBD2. Per germline, CDR1 SEHNR and CDR2 FQNEAQ (reference sequence). The junction had 10 bases not matched to a gene; V was cut back by 5 bases and J by 4 bases. The CDR3 loop spans 15 amino acids. The CDR3 here is CASSSGLGWGETQYF. In DNA, the CDR3 is TGTGCCAGCAGCAGCGGACTAGGGTGGGGAGAGACCCAGTACTTC.

The chain uses TRBV6-4 and TRBJ1-2; TRBD1 is a possible D gene (5 bases). The germline CDR1 and CDR2 sequences are MRHNA and SNTAGT. Trimming took off 6 bases at V and 4 bases at J, with 15 bases between the two ends. The CDR3 sequence is 14 residues long. The CDR3 loop reads CASRQGPGGYGYTF. CDR3 bases: TGTGCCAGCAGACAAGGTCCCGGGGGCTATGGCTACACCTTC.

This chain connects TRBV5-1 to TRBJ2-5; D call uncertain. The CDR3 covers 14 residues. Trimming pared 0 bases from V and 5 bases from J, leaving 11 bases between. Germline V gives CDR1 SGHRS, CDR2 YFSETQ. The CDR3 region is CASSLASGQETQYF. In nucleotides, the CDR3 is TGCGCCAGCAGCTTGGCGTCAGGTCAGGAGACCCAGTACTTC.

This clone was seen more than once but under ten times. The chain links TRBV7-7 to TRBJ1-2, with 8 nucleotides matching TRBD1. Losses at the gene ends were 2 bases for V and 3 bases for J; bases not matched to a gene: 14. CDR3 length: 18 amino acids. Germline V CDR1 and CDR2: SSHAT, FNYEAQ (reference sequence). CDR3 amino acids: CASSLSRDRRHGDYGYTF. The CDR3 DNA is TGTGCCAGCAGCTTATCCCGGGACAGGAGACATGGGGACTATGGCTACACCTTC.

There are a few counts of this clone. V gene TRBV7-9 combines with J gene TRBJ2-5; no clear D. V was cut by 5 bases and J by 4 bases, with 8 bases left in between. In germline, CDR1 is SEHNR, CDR2 FQNEAQ (reference sequence). The CDR3 loop spans 12 amino acids. CDR3 sequence (DNA): TGTGCCAGCAGCCAGACTGGAGAGACCCAGTACTTC. This encodes CASSQTGETQYF. The whole variable domain, filled in from reference TRBV7-9 and TRBJ2-5, reads DTGVSQNPRHKITKRGQNVTFRCDPISEHNRLYWYRQTLGQGPEFLTYFQNEAQLEKSRLLSDRFSAERPKGSFSTLEIQRTEQGDSAMYLCASSQTGETQYFGPGTRLLVL.

This clone came up a few times. The chain uses TRBV3-1 (or the pseudogene TRBV3-2) and TRBJ1-3; the D gene is possibly TRBD1 (6 bases). V was pared by 4 bases and J by 2 bases, with 9 bases between. CDR3 length: 14 residues. Germline lookup yields CDR1 LGHDT and CDR2 YNNKEL (reference sequence). CDR3 nucleotide sequence: TGTGCCAGCAGCCCCGGGACACCTGGAAACACCATATATTTT. Translation gives CASSPGTPGNTIYF.

The chain carries TRBV29-1 and TRBJ1-1, with 9 bases aligning to TRBD1. CDR3 length: 18 amino acids. Trimming cost V 5 bases and J 1 base; bases outside gene matches: 17. The germline CDR1 and CDR2 sequences are SQVTM and ANQGSEA. The CDR3 bases are TGCAGCGTTATTGAGTTGTTGGGACAGGGTGGTAGGAACACTGAAGCTTTCTTT. Protein product: CSVIELLGQGGRNTEAFF.

The DNA of the CDR3 is TGTGCCAGCAGCACAGGGACTAGCGGACCCTACGAGCAGTACTTC. This codes for CASSTGTSGPYEQYF. This chain links TRBV9 with TRBJ2-7; 11 nucleotides align to TRBD2. CDR1 is SGDLS and CDR2 is YYNGEE in the germline V gene. Trimming at V came to 4 bases and at J to 2 bases, leaving 5 bases not matched to a gene. CDR3 length: 15 amino acids.

This chain links TRBV5-6 with TRBJ2-4; D gene ambiguous. The CDR3 length is 15 residues. Germline-derived CDR1 and CDR2 are SGHDT and YYEEEE. V lost 0 bases to trimming and J lost 0 bases, with 7 bases between them. In DNA, the CDR3 is TGTGCCAGCAGCTTGGCGAGCCTAGCCAAAAACATTCAGTACTTC. Translated, it gives CASSLASLAKNIQYF.

The genes are TRBV5-4 and TRBJ2-4; possible D gene TRBD1, 6 bases. V lost 0 bases and J lost 6, with 13 bases in between. The CDR3 is made up of 15 amino acids. Per the germline V gene, CDR1 is SGHNT and CDR2 is YYREEE (reference sequence). The DNA for the CDR3 is TGTGCCAGCAGCTTGGGACAGGCCGACCTAAACATTCAGTACTTC. Amino acid sequence: CASSLGQADLNIQYF.

V is TRBV9 and J is TRBJ2-1; TRBD2 aligns across 14 bases. CDR3 length: 15 amino acids. The V gene end was trimmed by 3 bases and the J gene end by 8 bases; junction bases not matched to a gene: 4. CDR1 SGDLS and CDR2 YYNGEE come from the germline V gene. The DNA of the CDR3 is TGTGCCAGCAGCGCGACTAGCGGGGGGGCGTATGAGCAGTTCTTC. It codes for CASSATSGGAYEQFF.

This chain links TRBV5-1 with TRBJ1-1; 11 bases line up with TRBD1. This CDR3 region has 18 residues. The trim removed 4 bases at V and 4 bases at J, leaving 15 bases unmatched. Germline CDR1 and CDR2: SGHRS and YFSETQ. DNA for the CDR3: TGCGCCAGCAGCCCCCAGAGGAGGGACAGGGGGAATTGCACTGAAGCTTTCTTT. Its protein product is CASSPQRRDRGNCTEAFF.

In this sample, this clone turned up a few times. The chain combines TRBV18 with TRBJ1-6; 8 nucleotides agree with TRBD1. Germline CDR1 KGHSH, CDR2 LQKENI. The CDR3 is made up of 14 amino acids. Trimming took 3 bases from V and 5 from J; bases not matched to a gene: 0. CDR3 protein: CASSPGQDNSPLHF. The CDR3 coding sequence is TGTGCCAGCTCACCGGGACAGGATAATTCACCCCTCCACTTT.

The rearrangement joins TRBV7-9 to TRBJ2-1; D perhaps matches TRBD1 (6 bases). The CDR3 extends over 13 amino acids. Germline CDR1 SEHNR, CDR2 FQNEAQ (reference sequence). Trimming cost V 1 base and J 15 bases, with 16 bases left between them. Written as DNA, the CDR3 is TGTGCCAGCAGCTTAGAAGGTTCTACAGGGAGGTTCTTC. Translated: CASSLEGSTGRFF.

CDR3 DNA sequence: TGTGCCAGCAGCAAAAGACAGGGAGATAATTCACCCCTCCACTTT. Encoded protein: CASSKRQGDNSPLHF. The V and J genes are TRBV21-1 and TRBJ1-6; the D call TRBD1 from the table was never checked on the DNA. TRBV21-1 is a documented pseudogene. The CDR3 is 15 residues long.

This clone was seen only a few times. This chain joins TRBV4-1 and TRBJ2-7; 14 positions agree with TRBD2. Germline V CDR1 and CDR2: MGHRA, YSYEKL. V was pared by 3 bases and J by 3 bases, with 4 bases of the junction left unmatched. The CDR3 is 16 residues long. The CDR3 loop is CASSQDGLAGGYEQYF. In DNA form, the CDR3 reads TGCGCCAGCAGCCAGGACGGACTAGCGGGGGGCTACGAGCAGTACTTC.